Listed below are T cell receptor beta chains from one sample, sequenced in a study of blood T cell repertoires in COVID-19. Profiled with immunoSEQ multiplex PCR; TCRdb holds only in-frame clones, not every one. The sample shows fewer than 600,000 clones, 88% of them seen only once. The sequenced sample consisted of PBMCs or T cells enriched from blood (not recorded which). All receptors derive from a woman aged 40-49 years who had recovered from COVID-19. Each CDR3 is given without its conserved first and last residue. A D gene is named only where the DNA matches it firmly. The size field is filled for only some rows; it gives once, few, many or a size class.

j_call,v_call,clone_size,d_call,cdr3_aa
TRBJ2-1,TRBV27,few,.,ASSLSWSSYNEQF
TRBJ1-1,TRBV10-3,.,.,AISETGTAEAF
TRBJ1-2,TRBV19,.,.,ASLGQPNYGYT
TRBJ1-1,TRBV5-1,.,.,ASSRDKGTEAF
TRBJ2-3,TRBV6-1,.,TRBD2,ASSEVGTRSVDTQY
TRBJ2-1,TRBV27,.,TRBD1,ASSLYGTGFDEQF
TRBJ2-2,TRBV4-2,.,TRBD2,ASSPRGGRNTGELF
TRBJ1-5,TRBV12-3/TRBV12-4,.,.,ASSYYSNQPQH
TRBJ2-5,TRBV9,.,.,ASSARDNTAETQY
TRBJ2-7,TRBV13,.,TRBD2,ASRPRGGSSYEQY
TRBJ1-1,TRBV15,.,.,ATSQMNTEAF
TRBJ1-4,TRBV4-3,.,.,ASSQEGQGGEKLF
TRBJ2-7,TRBV19,.,TRBD2,ASTTSGGLYEQY
TRBJ1-1,TRBV6-2/TRBV6-3,.,TRBD1,ASSPGQDLKGAF
TRBJ2-5,TRBV18,.,TRBD1,ASSRGTGGETQY
TRBJ2-7,TRBV30,.,TRBD1,AYDRGVYEQY
TRBJ2-2,TRBV11-2,.,TRBD2,ASSLDGPGLAEVVRELF
TRBJ2-1,TRBV5-4,.,TRBD2,ASSLTSGDNEQF
TRBJ2-7,TRBV19,.,TRBD1,ASKGGTGVPYEQY
TRBJ1-2,TRBV14,.,.,ASSQVMGPYGYT
TRBJ2-2,TRBV12-5,.,TRBD2,ASGLVSGRAAGELF
TRBJ1-3,TRBV28,.,.,ASSLRVLGNTIY
TRBJ2-1,TRBV5-4,.,TRBD2,ASSWNSGRAMNNEQF